The clone carrying this TCR beta chain was observed a handful of times. Its antigen is undetermined. Th1 cells were collected as flow-through following bead selections for CD25, CD56 and CD294. Germline V gene data show CDR1 as SGHAT and CDR2 as FQNNGV. The CDR3 contains 14 residues. The sample belongs to a study of relationships among human T cell subsets. Notes on the study in general: Over 55% of CD8+ cytotoxic sequences came from clones with over 100 reads. A CD4+CD8+ double-positive population could not be excluded by bead sorting. The seven subsets showed no significant differences in gene usage or CDR3 length. Th1, Th2 and regulatory T cells shared many CDR3 sequences.

Semiquantitative ARM-PCR amplified T cell receptor alpha and beta CDR3 regions from mRNA. In ARM-PCR, communal superprimers followed tagged nested gene-specific primers for exponential amplification. Via MiXCR, TCRdb re-called the multiplex PCR reads, giving one row per CDR3 protein. The table shows more than 10,000 distinct CDR3 sequences, with around 67% occurring only once. The gene calls are TRBV11-2 and TRBJ2-4; TRBD1 agrees at 10 bases. Sample: CD4+ Th1 cells sorted from blood. This receptor was taken from a man in his forties in good health. The CDR3 sequence is CATGTGEGRNIQYF. The CDR3 coding sequence is TGTGCTACCGGGACAGGGGAAGGAAGGAACATTCAGTACTTC.